The rows below give T cell receptor beta chains drawn from one sample of a study of neurological immune-mediated disorders. MiXCR was run by TCRdb on the 5' RACE reads, yielding one entry per CDR3 protein. This table holds 90,000 to 100,000 distinct CDR3 sequences, about 3.8% found once. Sequenced: PBMCs. All receptors derive from a woman under 30 with multiple sclerosis. Each CDR3 is given with its conserved first and last residue. The order of the fields is CDR3 protein, CDR3 DNA, J gene, CDR3 length, D gene, V gene, clone size. D genes are given only for firm matches. Some rows have no size entry. The others give once, few or many, or a class for an expanded clone.

CASSPQDLEQFF | TGTGCCAGCAGCCCCCAGGATCTTGAGCAGTTCTTC | TRBJ2-1 | 12 | NA | TRBV7-9 | many
CASSLGQLDEQFF | TGTGCCAGCAGCTTAGGGCAGTTGGATGAGCAGTTCTTC | TRBJ2-1 | 13 | NA | TRBV11-1 | many
CASSQEKAGVKSEQFF | TGCGCCAGCAGCCAAGAGAAGGCGGGAGTAAAGAGTGAGCAGTTCTTC | TRBJ2-1 | 16 | TRBD2 | TRBV4-3 | many
CSVRTGLGEKLFF | TGCAGCGTCCGGACAGGCCTGGGGGAAAAACTGTTTTTT | TRBJ1-4 | 13 | TRBD1 | TRBV29-1 | many
CASSLRDGLYEQYF | TGTGCCAGCTCACTCCGGGACGGACTCTACGAGCAGTACTTC | TRBJ2-7 | 14 | NA | TRBV18 | many
CASTLGGTEAFF | TGTGCCAGCACTTTAGGGGGGACTGAAGCTTTCTTT | TRBJ1-1 | 12 | NA | TRBV6-1 | many
CASSTGGESYNEQFF | TGTGCCAGCAGCACGGGGGGGGAGTCCTACAATGAGCAGTTCTTC | TRBJ2-1 | 15 | TRBD2 | TRBV6-4 | many
CASSLGWGMYEQYF | TGCGCCAGCAGCTTGGGTTGGGGTATGTACGAGCAGTACTTC | TRBJ2-7 | 14 | NA | TRBV5-1 | many
CASSPRQTANYGYTF | TGTGCCAGCAGCCCACGACAGACAGCTAACTATGGCTACACCTTC | TRBJ1-2 | 15 | NA | TRBV7-2 | many
CASSSGGQGLETQYF | TGTGCCAGCAGCTCGGGCGGACAGGGTCTAGAGACCCAGTACTTC | TRBJ2-5 | 15 | TRBD1 | TRBV7-2 | many
CASSPGGTQVPEQYF | TGTGCCAGCAGCCCAGGCGGGACTCAGGTCCCCGAGCAGTACTTC | TRBJ2-7 | 15 | NA | TRBV7-9 | many
CASSTNPDTQYF | TGTGCCAGCTCCACTAACCCAGATACGCAGTATTTT | TRBJ2-3 | 12 | NA | TRBV12-3/TRBV12-4 | many
CASSEGSGDTDTQYF | TGCGCCAGCAGTGAGGGTAGCGGGGACACAGATACGCAGTATTTT | TRBJ2-3 | 15 | TRBD2 | TRBV10-1 | few
CASSQQGHTGELFF | TGTGCCAGCAGCCAACAGGGACACACCGGGGAGCTGTTTTTT | TRBJ2-2 | 14 | NA | TRBV3-1 | many
CSARGSRTYTEAFF | TGCAGTGCTAGAGGAAGCAGGACTTACACTGAAGCTTTCTTT | TRBJ1-1 | 14 | NA | TRBV20-1 | NA
CSVETHIDMNTEAFF | TGCAGCGTTGAGACTCATATAGACATGAACACTGAAGCTTTCTTT | TRBJ1-1 | 15 | NA | TRBV29-1 | many
CASSLQGFIEQYF | TGCGCCAGCAGCTTACAGGGCTTTATAGAGCAGTACTTC | TRBJ2-7 | 13 | NA | TRBV5-1 | many
CANIPGQGPGELFF | TGTGCCAACATCCCGGGACAGGGACCCGGGGAGCTGTTTTTT | TRBJ2-2 | 14 | TRBD1 | TRBV27 | many
CASSSRSGRSYEQYF | TGTGCCAGCAGCTCCCGCTCCGGGAGGTCCTACGAGCAGTACTTC | TRBJ2-7 | 15 | TRBD2 | TRBV7-2 | many
CASSLVWVSAISQETQYF | TGCGCCAGCAGCTTGGTATGGGTATCAGCAATTTCCCAAGAGACCCAGTACTTC | TRBJ2-5 | 18 | NA | TRBV5-1 | many
CASRRRLAGSYNEQFF | TGTGCCAGCAGACGCCGACTAGCGGGCTCCTACAATGAGCAGTTCTTC | TRBJ2-1 | 16 | TRBD2 | TRBV2 | many
CASSLGPPETQYF | TGTGCCAGCAGCTTAGGCCCCCCCGAGACCCAGTACTTC | TRBJ2-5 | 13 | NA | TRBV7-2 | many
CASSEGHGTTEAFF | TGTGCCAGCAGCGAGGGGCACGGGACGACTGAAGCTTTCTTT | TRBJ1-1 | 14 | NA | TRBV21-1 | many
CASSPGGKETQYF | TGTGCCAGCTCACCGGGCGGGAAAGAGACCCAGTACTTC | TRBJ2-5 | 13 | NA | TRBV18 | few
CASSSLDEKLFF | TGTGCCAGCAGCTCTCTAGATGAAAAACTGTTTTTT | TRBJ1-4 | 12 | NA | TRBV5-6 | many
CASSDGTRSYNEQFF | TGTGCCAGCAGTGACGGGACCCGCTCCTACAATGAGCAGTTCTTC | TRBJ2-1 | 15 | NA | TRBV2 | many
CASSLQHFSGNTIYF | TGTGCCAGCAGCTTGCAACACTTCTCTGGAAACACCATATATTTT | TRBJ1-3 | 15 | NA | TRBV5-6 | many
CSARGGQGLHEQYF | TGCAGTGCTAGGGGCGGACAGGGGTTACACGAGCAGTACTTC | TRBJ2-7 | 14 | TRBD1 | TRBV20-1 | many
CASSLFQMNTEAFF | TGCGCCAGCAGCTTGTTCCAGATGAACACTGAAGCTTTCTTT | TRBJ1-1 | 14 | NA | TRBV5-1 | many
CASSQWTGGAGANVLTF | TGTGCCAGCAGCCAATGGACAGGGGGCGCTGGGGCCAACGTCCTGACTTTC | TRBJ2-6 | 17 | TRBD1 | TRBV3-1 | many
CASSLIQTGELFF | TGTGCCAGCAGCTTGATTCAAACCGGGGAGCTGTTTTTT | TRBJ2-2 | 13 | NA | TRBV5-4 | many
CSARSFSASEQETQYF | TGCAGTGCTAGGTCCTTCTCGGCTAGCGAACAAGAGACCCAGTACTTC | TRBJ2-5 | 16 | NA | TRBV20-1 | many
CSVEDPRTGSYEQYF | TGCAGCGTTGAAGACCCCCGGACGGGATCCTACGAGCAGTACTTC | TRBJ2-7 | 15 | NA | TRBV29-1 | many
CASRPGTGGEKLFF | TGCGCCAGCAGGCCCGGGACAGGGGGAGAAAAACTGTTTTTT | TRBJ1-4 | 14 | TRBD1 | TRBV5-1 | many
CASSLISTGASYEQYF | TGTGCCAGCAGCTTAATTAGCACAGGGGCGTCCTACGAGCAGTACTTC | TRBJ2-7 | 16 | TRBD1 | TRBV7-6 | many
CASSPGLAYGGVADTQYF | TGTGCCAGCAGTCCGGGACTAGCGTATGGGGGAGTTGCAGATACGCAGTATTTT | TRBJ2-3 | 18 | TRBD2 | TRBV28 | many
CSVEVTGETEAFF | TGCAGCGTTGAAGTTACAGGGGAAACTGAAGCTTTCTTT | TRBJ1-1 | 13 | TRBD1 | TRBV29-1 | NA
CAISDTGGYNQPQHF | TGTGCCATCAGTGACACAGGGGGCTACAATCAGCCCCAGCATTTT | TRBJ1-5 | 15 | TRBD1 | TRBV10-3 | many
CASSVLAGGTTGELFF | TGTGCCAGCAGCGTACTAGCGGGGGGAACCACCGGGGAGCTGTTTTTT | TRBJ2-2 | 16 | TRBD2 | TRBV7-8 | many
CASSQGWTTVNYGYTF | TGCGCCAGCAGCCAAGGGTGGACAACGGTTAACTATGGCTACACCTTC | TRBJ1-2 | 16 | NA | TRBV4-1 | many
CASSLVGGNEQFF | TGTGCCAGCAGCTTGGTGGGAGGCAATGAGCAGTTCTTC | TRBJ2-1 | 13 | NA | TRBV7-2 | many
CASTGQATQPQHF | TGTGCCAGCACGGGACAAGCTACCCAGCCCCAGCATTTT | TRBJ1-5 | 13 | NA | TRBV2 | many
CAIKIRTAQFGQPQHF | TGTGCCATCAAAATAAGGACAGCTCAATTTGGTCAGCCCCAGCATTTT | TRBJ1-5 | 16 | NA | TRBV10-3 | many
CASSLEGQIHSYEQYF | TGCGCCAGCAGCTTGGAAGGCCAAATCCACTCCTACGAGCAGTACTTC | TRBJ2-7 | 16 | NA | TRBV5-1 | many
CSARYLEGKTQYF | TGCAGTGCTAGGTACCTAGAGGGAAAGACCCAGTACTTC | TRBJ2-5 | 13 | NA | TRBV20-1 | many
CSARDPRGHYGYTF | TGCAGTGCTAGAGATCCGAGGGGACACTATGGCTACACCTTC | TRBJ1-2 | 14 | NA | TRBV20-1 | many
CSVVGQGDNNEQFF | TGCAGCGTCGTAGGACAGGGGGACAACAATGAGCAGTTCTTC | TRBJ2-1 | 14 | TRBD1 | TRBV29-1 | NA
CASSYSPGLSEKLFF | TGTGCCAGCAGTTACTCCCCCGGGCTTAGTGAAAAACTGTTTTTT | TRBJ1-4 | 15 | NA | TRBV6-6 | few
CASTPQGVETQYF | TGTGCTAGCACACCACAGGGCGTGGAGACCCAGTACTTC | TRBJ2-5 | 13 | NA | TRBV7-7 | NA
CSVDRKTGGLIYGYTF | TGCAGCGTTGACCGAAAGACAGGGGGATTAATCTATGGCTACACCTTC | TRBJ1-2 | 16 | TRBD1 | TRBV29-1 | many
CASSLSQQNTEAFF | TGCGCCAGCAGCTTGTCACAGCAGAACACTGAAGCTTTCTTT | TRBJ1-1 | 14 | NA | TRBV5-1 | many
CSTRGTSTDTQYF | TGCAGTACTCGGGGGACCAGCACAGATACGCAGTATTTT | TRBJ2-3 | 13 | NA | TRBV20-1 | many
CASSEKGVREAFF | TGTGCCAGCAGTGAAAAGGGGGTCCGAGAAGCTTTCTTT | TRBJ1-1 | 13 | NA | TRBV6-1 | few